The text below deals with one TCR beta chain. The antigen is unknown. These data belong to a study of response to subunit inactivated influenza vaccine. The study, taken as a whole, reports: Authors suggested each seasonal flu vaccination may recruit only limited numbers of new T cells.

TCRdb independently ran MiXCR on the RT-PCR reads; one entry per CDR3 protein. Found here are roughly 670,000 distinct CDR3 sequences, 14% of them singletons; the top ten hold roughly 7.6%. CDR1 is MGHRA, CDR2 YSYEKL, per germline. The length of the CDR3 is 15 residues. V was trimmed by 2 bases and J by 9 bases, leaving 14 bases between them. The receptor comes from a man aged 45-65 years who received an inactivated influenza vaccine. V and J are TRBV4-1 and TRBJ2-6, with D unclear. Specimen: PBMCs from blood, collected less than 15 days before vaccination. The CDR3 is CASSQSLIVRNVLTF. The CDR3 coding sequence is TGCGCCAGCAGCCAATCCCTAATCGTACGCAACGTCCTGACTTTC.